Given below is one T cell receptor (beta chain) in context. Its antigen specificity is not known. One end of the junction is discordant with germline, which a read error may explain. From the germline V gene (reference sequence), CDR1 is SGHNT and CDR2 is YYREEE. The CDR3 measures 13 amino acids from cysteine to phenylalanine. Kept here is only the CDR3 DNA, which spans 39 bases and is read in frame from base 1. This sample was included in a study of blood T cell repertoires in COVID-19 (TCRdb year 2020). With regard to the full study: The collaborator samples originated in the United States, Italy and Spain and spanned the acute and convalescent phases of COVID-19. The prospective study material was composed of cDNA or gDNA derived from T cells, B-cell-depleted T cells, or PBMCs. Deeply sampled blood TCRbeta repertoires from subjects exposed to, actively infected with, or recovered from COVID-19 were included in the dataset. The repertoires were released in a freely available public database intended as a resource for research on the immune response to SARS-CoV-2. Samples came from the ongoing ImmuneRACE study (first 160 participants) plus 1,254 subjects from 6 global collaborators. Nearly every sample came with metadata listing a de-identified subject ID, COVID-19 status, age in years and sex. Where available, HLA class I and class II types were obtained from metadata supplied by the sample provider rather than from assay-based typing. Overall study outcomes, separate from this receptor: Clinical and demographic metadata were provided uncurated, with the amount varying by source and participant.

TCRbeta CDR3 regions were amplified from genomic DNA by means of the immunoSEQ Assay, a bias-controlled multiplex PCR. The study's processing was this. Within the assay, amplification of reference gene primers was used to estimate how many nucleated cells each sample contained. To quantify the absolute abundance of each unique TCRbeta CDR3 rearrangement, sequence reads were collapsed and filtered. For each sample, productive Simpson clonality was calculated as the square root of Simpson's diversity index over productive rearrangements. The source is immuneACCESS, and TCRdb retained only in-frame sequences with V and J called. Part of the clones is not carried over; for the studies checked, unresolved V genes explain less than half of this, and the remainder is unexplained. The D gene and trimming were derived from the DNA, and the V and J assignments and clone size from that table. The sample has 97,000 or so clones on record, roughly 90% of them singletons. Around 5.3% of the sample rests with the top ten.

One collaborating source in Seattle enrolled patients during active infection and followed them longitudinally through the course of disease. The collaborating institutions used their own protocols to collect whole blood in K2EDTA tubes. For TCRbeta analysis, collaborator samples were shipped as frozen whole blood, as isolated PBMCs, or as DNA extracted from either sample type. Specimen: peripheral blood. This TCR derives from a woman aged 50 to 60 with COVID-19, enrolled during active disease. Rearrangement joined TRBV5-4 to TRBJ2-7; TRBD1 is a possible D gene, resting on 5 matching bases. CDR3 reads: CARSCDSLYEQYF. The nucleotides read TGTGCCAGGAGCTGTGACAGTCTCTACGAGCAGTACTTC.